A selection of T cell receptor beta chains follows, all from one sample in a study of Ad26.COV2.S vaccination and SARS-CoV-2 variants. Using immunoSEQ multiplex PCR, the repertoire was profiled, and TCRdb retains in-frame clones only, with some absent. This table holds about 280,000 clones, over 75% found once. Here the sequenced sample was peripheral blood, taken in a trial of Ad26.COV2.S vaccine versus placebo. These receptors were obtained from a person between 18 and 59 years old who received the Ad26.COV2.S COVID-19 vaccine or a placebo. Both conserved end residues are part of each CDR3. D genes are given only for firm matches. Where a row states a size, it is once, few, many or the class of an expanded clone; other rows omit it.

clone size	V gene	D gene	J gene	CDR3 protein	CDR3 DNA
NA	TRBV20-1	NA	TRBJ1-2	CSASAFGEYYGYTF	TGCAGTGCTAGTGCTTTTGGGGAGTACTATGGCTACACCTTC
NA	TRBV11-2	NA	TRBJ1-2	CASSPRAGNYGYTF	TGTGCCAGCAGCCCCCGCGCGGGAAACTATGGCTACACCTTC
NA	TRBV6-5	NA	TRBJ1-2	CATLGPTYGYTF	TGTGCCACCCTGGGTCCTACCTATGGCTACACCTTC
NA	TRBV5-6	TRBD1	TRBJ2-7	CASSTGTGVTYEQYF	TGTGCCAGCAGCACCGGGACAGGGGTAACCTACGAGCAGTACTTC
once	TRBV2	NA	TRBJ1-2	CASSDPRGEGYTF	TGTGCCAGCAGTGACCCCAGAGGGGAAGGCTACACCTTC
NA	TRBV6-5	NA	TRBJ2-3	CASFVTGTDTQYF	TGTGCCAGCTTCGTTACTGGCACAGATACGCAGTATTTT
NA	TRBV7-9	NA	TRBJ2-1	CASSLGHAGGANEQFF	TGTGCCAGCAGCCTGGGACATGCCGGGGGAGCGAATGAGCAGTTCTTC
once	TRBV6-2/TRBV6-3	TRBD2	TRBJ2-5	CASSTPPAGGRETQYF	TGTGCCAGCAGTACCCCCCCGGCGGGGGGGAGAGAGACCCAGTACTTC
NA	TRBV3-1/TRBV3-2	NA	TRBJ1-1	CASRPGATSSEAFF	TGTGCCAGCAGACCCGGGGCGACGTCTAGTGAAGCTTTCTTT
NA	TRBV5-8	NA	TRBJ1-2	CASSLIPRPGGYTF	TGTGCCAGCAGCTTAATCCCTCGACCGGGCGGCTACACCTTC
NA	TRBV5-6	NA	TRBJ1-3	CASSLRGAGNTIYF	TGTGCCAGCAGCCTTCGGGGGGCTGGAAACACCATATATTTT
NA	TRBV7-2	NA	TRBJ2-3	CASSVGGSTDTQYF	TGTGCCAGCAGCGTGGGGGGTAGCACAGATACGCAGTATTTT
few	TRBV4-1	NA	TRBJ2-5	CASSQVWVGAKEYF	TGCGCCAGCAGCCAAGTTTGGGTGGGGGCGAAGGAGTACTTC
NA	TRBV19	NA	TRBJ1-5	CASSSRVQPQHF	TGTGCCAGTAGTTCCAGGGTCCAGCCCCAGCATTTT
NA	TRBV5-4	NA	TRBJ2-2	CASSYTSGSGELFF	TGTGCCAGCAGCTACACCTCGGGGAGCGGGGAGCTGTTTTTT
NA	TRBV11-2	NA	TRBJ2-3	CASSLAGRSTDTQYF	TGTGCCAGCAGCTTAGCCGGGCGAAGCACAGATACGCAGTATTTT
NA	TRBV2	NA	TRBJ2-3	CASSYQASTQYF	TGTGCCAGCAGTTACCAGGCATCTACGCAGTATTTT
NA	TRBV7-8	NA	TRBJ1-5	CASSLQDNQPQHF	TGTGCCAGCAGCTTACAAGACAATCAGCCCCAGCATTTT
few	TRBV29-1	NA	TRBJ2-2	CSVGYVGTGELFF	TGCAGCGTTGGATATGTCGGGACCGGGGAGCTGTTTTTT
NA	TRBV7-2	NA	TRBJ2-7	CASSPRTYEQYF	TGTGCCAGCAGCCCCCGGACCTACGAGCAGTACTTC
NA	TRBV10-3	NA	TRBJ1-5	CAISGEAGPGSTQHF	TGTGCCATCAGTGGGGAGGCAGGCCCGGGATCGACCCAGCATTTT
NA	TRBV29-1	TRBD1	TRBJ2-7	CSVDSWRGGDHYEQYF	TGCAGCGTTGACTCCTGGAGAGGGGGCGACCACTACGAGCAGTACTTC
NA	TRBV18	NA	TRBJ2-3	CASSPPFRDTQYF	TGTGCCAGCTCACCACCATTTCGAGATACGCAGTATTTT
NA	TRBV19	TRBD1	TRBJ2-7	CASSARDRFYEQYF	TGTGCCAGTAGTGCCCGGGACAGATTCTACGAGCAGTACTTC
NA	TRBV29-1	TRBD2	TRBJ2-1	CSFGTSGGDEQFF	TGCAGCTTCGGGACTAGCGGGGGTGATGAGCAGTTCTTC
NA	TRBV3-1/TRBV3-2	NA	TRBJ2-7	CASSHLQTLLYEQYF	TGTGCCAGCAGCCATCTACAGACTCTACTTTACGAGCAGTACTTC
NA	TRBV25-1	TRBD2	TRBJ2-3	CASSVTSGNTQYF	TGTGCCAGCAGTGTGACTAGCGGGAATACGCAGTATTTT
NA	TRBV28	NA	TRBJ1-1	CASTSLSYEAFF	TGTGCCAGCACCTCGCTTTCCTATGAAGCTTTCTTT
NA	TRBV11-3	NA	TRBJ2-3	CASSLGGTDTQYF	TGTGCCAGCAGTTTAGGAGGCACAGATACGCAGTATTTT
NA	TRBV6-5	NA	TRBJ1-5	CASSRASGNQPQHF	TGTGCCAGCAGCCGGGCGAGTGGCAATCAGCCCCAGCATTTT
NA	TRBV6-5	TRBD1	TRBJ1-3	CASSRTGGADTIYF	TGTGCCAGCAGTCGGACAGGGGGCGCGGACACCATATATTTT
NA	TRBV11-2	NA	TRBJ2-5	CASSSQRETQYF	TGTGCCAGCAGCTCCCAGAGGGAGACCCAGTACTTC
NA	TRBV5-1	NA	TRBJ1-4	CASSLRHGANEKLFF	TGCGCCAGCAGCTTGAGACACGGAGCTAATGAAAAACTGTTTTTT
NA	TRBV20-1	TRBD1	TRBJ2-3	CSASGTGLRGGVTDTQYF	TGCAGTGCTAGTGGGACAGGCCTTCGCGGCGGGGTCACAGATACGCAGTATTTT
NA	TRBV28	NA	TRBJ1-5	CASSYRTEYQPQHF	TGTGCCAGCAGTTACAGGACTGAGTATCAGCCCCAGCATTTT
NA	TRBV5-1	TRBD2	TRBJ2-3	CASSLYASGGDTDTQYF	TGCGCCAGCAGCTTATATGCTAGCGGGGGGGACACAGATACGCAGTATTTT
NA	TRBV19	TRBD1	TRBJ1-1	CASSMNRGNTEAFF	TGTGCCAGTAGTATGAACAGGGGGAACACTGAAGCTTTCTTT
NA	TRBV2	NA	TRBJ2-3	CASRGGSTDTQYF	TGTGCCAGCAGAGGGGGGAGCACAGATACGCAGTATTTT
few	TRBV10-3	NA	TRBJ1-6	CAIRTASSYNSPLHF	TGTGCCATCAGAACGGCCAGCTCCTATAATTCACCCCTCCACTTT
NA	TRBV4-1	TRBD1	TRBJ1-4	CASSPDREGRGEKLFF	TGCGCCAGCAGCCCGGACAGGGAAGGAAGAGGGGAAAAACTGTTTTTT
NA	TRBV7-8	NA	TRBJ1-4	CASSSGAGRKLFF	TGTGCCAGCAGCTCGGGGGCGGGGAGGAAACTGTTTTTT
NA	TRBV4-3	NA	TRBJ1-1	CASSQAWRDRNTEAFF	TGCGCCAGCAGCCAAGCTTGGAGGGATAGGAACACTGAAGCTTTCTTT
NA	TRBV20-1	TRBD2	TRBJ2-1	CSASKGLANNEQFF	TGCAGTGCTAGTAAGGGACTAGCGAACAATGAGCAGTTCTTC
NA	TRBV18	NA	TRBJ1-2	CASSPTGTYGYTF	TGTGCCAGCTCACCAACGGGGACTTATGGCTACACCTTC
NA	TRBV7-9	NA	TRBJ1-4	CASSLAPGSSEKLFF	TGTGCCAGCAGCTTAGCTCCAGGTTCGAGTGAAAAACTGTTTTTT
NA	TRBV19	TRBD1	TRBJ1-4	CASSIRTGRNEKLFF	TGTGCCAGTAGTATAAGGACAGGTCGTAATGAAAAACTGTTTTTT
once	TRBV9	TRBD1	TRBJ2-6	CASSVGTGQSGANVLTF	TGTGCCAGCAGCGTCGGGACAGGGCAGTCTGGGGCCAACGTCCTGACTTTC
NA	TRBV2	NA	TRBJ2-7	CASSYAPTYEQYF	TGTGCCAGCAGCTACGCGCCGACCTACGAGCAGTACTTC
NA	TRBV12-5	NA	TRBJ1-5	CASGQRDTQPQHF	TGTGCTAGTGGCCAAAGGGATACTCAGCCCCAGCATTTT
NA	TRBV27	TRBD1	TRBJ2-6	CASRWTGGLSGANVLTF	TGTGCCAGCCGATGGACAGGGGGCTTGTCTGGGGCCAACGTCCTGACTTTC
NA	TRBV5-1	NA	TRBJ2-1	CASNRGTEYNEQFF	TGCGCCAGCAACCGCGGGACAGAGTACAATGAGCAGTTCTTC